This TCR beta chain was documented in a study of blood T cells in healthy people across ages (dated by TCRdb to the mid-2010s). In the study overall: In model experiments, roughly one uniquely barcoded TCR beta cDNA molecule per two T cells was captured by template switching. Donors of different ages were randomly distributed across sequencing lanes to avoid experimental bias. Age-related changes in TCR beta repertoire diversity were measured in the study by deep sequencing normalized with unique cDNA molecular identifiers. Using the same blood draw, the study looked at two additional independent replicas of 1 million unique cDNA reads for two donors, one aged 18 to 29 and the other aged 80 or older. The donors were divided into four age groups: young (average approximately 15 years), middle-aged (about 39), aged (under 70) and long-lived (82). What the study reported, not specific to this receptor: As age increased, observed TCR beta diversity per million T cells dropped in a roughly linear way, and a significant reduction was already evident by age roughly 36. Estimates of total diversity based on one million sequenced T cells were regarded as lower bounds and as underestimates. The percentage of naive T cells measured by flow cytometry correlated strongly with observed TCR beta diversity. The CMV infection status of donors was not known, potentially confounding age-related changes in expanded clonotypes. Compared with the aged group, the long-lived group had more naive CD4+ T cells, fewer expanded clones and increased TCR diversity, suggesting age selection. Since profiling was done on bulk unsorted PBMCs, naive and antigen-experienced compartments could not be conclusively compared.

This clonotype was counted only a few times. The target of this receptor is not known. No per-base quality is available; no much larger clone lies one base away. The library was made by 5' RACE. TCRdb records Illumina HiSeq 2500 as the sequencer. A second PCR of roughly 7 to 11 cycles was performed with a sample-barcoded 5' primer and a J-beta primer mix. A unique molecular identifier was introduced onto each TCR beta cDNA molecule by a template-switch 5' adaptor carrying 12 random nucleotides. At least 2.5 million CDR3-containing paired-end reads were obtained from each sample. First-strand cDNA was synthesized from all RNA with the Mint cDNA synthesis kit, primed by a TRBC-specific oligonucleotide. Following uracil-DNA glycosylase treatment, a first 18-cycle PCR with universal primers M1SS and BC2_uni_R was performed on all cDNA. The study's processing was this. For normalization, 1 million high-quality reads were randomly selected from each sample, with every read carrying a distinct molecular identifier. Instead of being binned into consensus sequences, reads with shared molecular identifiers were discarded. MiTCR, run with a Q25 quality threshold and the strictest error-elimination algorithm, handled CDR3 identification, clonotype clustering and error correction. A nonparametric unseen species model with Euler transformation was used to estimate lower-bound total TCR beta diversity. The raw public reads went through TCRdb reprocessing: fastp at Q25, MiXCR clone calling, in-frame beta chains kept. Identical CDR3 protein sequences are pooled into one entry, listed with their most common genes and DNA. For this entry, the V and J calls and clone size follow TCRdb and not the study's own pipeline. A total of 1.2 million to 1.5 million distinct CDR3 sequences appear in this sample, roughly 60% of them only once. The ten largest clones capture 6.7% of the sample.

Systemically healthy Caucasian individuals from Russia, 35 to 50 in total and aged roughly 6 to 95 years, were included as donors. Around 9.8 milliliters of peripheral blood were collected from each donor into EDTA-treated Vacutainer tubes. Ficoll-Paque density-gradient centrifugation was used to isolate PBMCs, with at least 6.5 million per sample. Trizol reagent was used to extract total RNA from PBMCs, with at least 5.5 micrograms per sample. For every donor, flow cytometry on a PBMC aliquot measured the percentage of naive CD45RAhigh/CD27high T cells. Between the V and J ends, shortened by 4 bases and 5 bases respectively, the junction contains 13 bases. The germline V gene (reference sequence) gives CDR1 as SGHKS and CDR2 as YYEKEE. Reading from cysteine to phenylalanine, the CDR3 counts 13 amino acids. Solely the CDR3 DNA is kept, with 39 bases framed from the first base.

The sequence was obtained from a man aged 18 to 30 in good health. In this chain, TRBV5-5 is recombined with TRBJ2-7, and the D gene may be TRBD2, 5 bases matching. The sample consisted of blood. The DNA sequence reads TGTGCCAGCAGCACCCGAGGGTTCAACGAGCAGTACTTC. Translated, this gives CASSTRGFNEQYF.